This entry features one T cell receptor beta chain sequence. The record originates from a study of shared clonotypes between healthy human individuals. Overall study context: The study enrolled two women and a few men aged 18 to 49.

Germline loops: CDR1 SGHRS, CDR2 YFSETQ. The CDR3 covers 14 residues. The J segment lost 4 bases and the V segment lost 4 bases, leaving 3 bases of the junction unmatched. Here immunoSEQ multiplex PCR was the method, and the copy in TCRdb shows in-frame clones only, minus some. Of roughly 2.5 million clones in the sample, roughly nine tenths are singletons; the top ten hold about 0.13%. The rearrangement links TRBV5-1 to TRBJ2-5; TRBD2 matches 11 bases. The receptor was derived from a man aged 18 to 35 in good health. The material sequenced was naive CD4+ T cells sorted from blood. Subset indicated: CD45RA+ positively selected. The CDR3 DNA follows: TGCGCCAGCAGCACCGGACTAGCGGGAGAGACCCAGTACTTC. The encoded protein is CASSTGLAGETQYF.